This T cell receptor (beta chain) derives from a study of T cells in narcolepsy. Note on this clone: The antigen is not known.

CDR1 and CDR2 from the germline V gene are SGHTA and FQGNSA. This CDR3 comprises 16 residues. Trimming cost V 4 bases and J 4 bases; bases outside gene matches: 6. Clones were read by immunoSEQ multiplex PCR, and TCRdb kept only the in-frame ones, dropping some. The repertoire holds under 30,000 clones, with around 86% as singletons. Points from the study as a whole: No autoreactive T cell clone sequences appeared in some memory CD4+ repertoires. Same-patient CSF and blood CD4+ T cell clonotypes included HCRT-specific and TRIB2-specific autoreactive ones.

This chain uses TRBV7-2 with TRBJ2-6; 8 nucleotides agree with TRBD1. This clonotype originated in a human donor with narcolepsy. Sequencing used CD45RA- memory CD4+ T cells from PBMCs. Here the CDR3 reads CASSSRGPGGANVLTF. CDR3 DNA: TGTGCCAGCAGCTCCAGGGGGCCGGGCGGGGCCAACGTCCTGACTTTC.